The sequence of this T cell receptor beta chain was determined in a study of response to subunit inactivated influenza vaccine. This clonotype appeared a single time. Antigen specificity is unknown. Study conclusions and caveats: The authors put forward the suggestion that each seasonal influenza vaccination may bring in only a limited number of new T cells.

Trimming left V 2 bases short and J 4 bases short, with 8 bases between. Germline-derived CDR1 and CDR2 are GTSNPN and SVGIG (reference sequence). There are 13 residues in the CDR3. Using its own MiXCR run on the RT-PCR reads, TCRdb lists one record per CDR3 protein. The sample has about 650,000 distinct CDR3 sequences, around 16% seen once. This rearrangement joins TRBV30 to TRBJ1-4; D is unclear. Material: PBMCs from blood, obtained 11 to 12 days after vaccination. The receptor's source is a man aged 45-60 years who received an inactivated influenza vaccine. The CDR3 is CAWSNRDNEKLFF. Here the CDR3 DNA reads TGTGCCTGGAGTAACCGCGATAATGAAAAACTGTTTTTT.